One sample yielded the 32 T cell receptor beta chains listed below, sequenced in a study of blood T cell repertoires in COVID-19. TCRdb's table, derived via immunoSEQ multiplex PCR, lists solely in-frame clones and lacks some. This sample has approximately 400,000 clones, with approximately 88% found just once. Sequenced input: peripheral blood. Receptors originate from a woman aged 45 to 65 with COVID-19, enrolled during active disease.

This chain uses TRBV10-1 with TRBJ2-2; a possible D gene is TRBD2 (6 bases). The CDR3 is 15 residues long. Trimming cost V 4 bases and J 4 bases, with 13 bases left between them. The germline CDR1 and CDR2 sequences are WNHNN and SYGVQD (reference sequence). DNA for the CDR3: TGCGCCAGCAGTGCCGGGGAGCGGGTCACCGGGGAGCTGTTTTTT. This codes for CASSAGERVTGELFF.

The V gene is TRBV19, the J gene TRBJ1-3; no reliable D call. CDR3 size: 14 residues. Germline loops: CDR1 LNHDA, CDR2 SQIVND (reference sequence). Trimming pared 10 bases from V and 4 bases from J, leaving 17 bases between. The CDR3 spells CATSLSESGNTIYF. The CDR3 DNA is TGTGCCACATCCCTTAGTGAGTCGGGAAACACCATATATTTT.

The chain employs TRBV9 and TRBJ2-2; 7 nucleotides line up with TRBD2. CDR3 length: 19 residues. With 4 bases clipped from V and 0 bases from J, the junction kept 15 bases outside the gene matches. Germline-derived CDR1 and CDR2 are SGDLS and YYNGEE. The CDR3 nucleotides read TGTGCCAGCAGCACTAGCGCACCCACGGGCGGGTCGAACACCGGGGAGCTGTTTTTT. Translating it yields CASSTSAPTGGSNTGELFF.

The rearrangement uses TRBV5-5 and TRBJ2-3; D is perhaps TRBD1 (6 bases). The CDR3 contains 16 residues. V was clipped by 0 bases and J by 3 bases, with 14 bases between them. From germline, CDR1 is SGHKS and CDR2 YYEKEE (reference sequence). CDR3 region: CASSLAGQWETDTQYF. The DNA of the CDR3 is TGTGCCAGCAGCTTGGCCGGACAGTGGGAGACAGATACGCAGTATTTT.

The genes are TRBV7-2 and TRBJ2-1, with 8 positions matching TRBD2. The CDR3 totals 15 residues. CDR1 is SGHTA and CDR2 is FQGNSA in the germline V gene. V lost 3 bases, J lost 7 bases, and 8 bases stayed unmatched. DNA for the CDR3: TGTGCCAGCAGCTTTCTCGGGGGGGCTTGGAATGAGCAGTTCTTC. Protein sequence: CASSFLGGAWNEQFF.

The V gene is TRBV10-1, the J gene TRBJ1-5; TRBD1 agrees at 8 bases. CDR1 is WNHNN and CDR2 is SYGVQD in the germline V gene (reference sequence). This CDR3 has 18 amino acids. The V segment lost 0 bases and the J segment 3 bases; nucleotides outside the gene matches: 10. This CDR3 reads CASSESRGRGRNNQPQHF. In nucleotides, the CDR3 is TGCGCCAGCAGTGAGTCGAGGGGCAGGGGGCGAAACAATCAGCCCCAGCATTTT.

This clone was seen a few times. This chain links TRBV6-5 with TRBJ1-6; 8 nucleotides align to TRBD1. Germline assignment: CDR1 MNHEY and CDR2 SVGAGI. The V segment lost 5 bases and the J segment 7 bases; nucleotides outside the gene matches: 7. This CDR3 has 15 residues. This CDR3 reads CASSPRTGWNSPLHF. CDR3 sequence (DNA): TGTGCCAGCAGTCCACGGACAGGGTGGAATTCACCCCTCCACTTT.

The rearrangement links TRBV19 to TRBJ1-1; a weak D match, TRBD1 (5 bases). Germline V gene data show CDR1 as LNHDA and CDR2 as SQIVND (reference sequence). The CDR3 consists of 13 residues. Trimming shortened V by 6 bases and J by 4 bases, and 12 bases separated the two germline ends. The CDR3 DNA reads as TGTGCCAGTAGCCTGGAAGGGGCCACTGAAGCTTTCTTT. Amino acids: CASSLEGATEAFF.

The gene calls are TRBV11-1 and TRBJ2-1; 9 positions match TRBD2. CDR3 size: 15 residues. From germline, CDR1 is SGHAT and CDR2 FQDESV (reference sequence). The V segment lost 5 bases and the J segment 10 bases; nucleotides outside the gene matches: 12. The CDR3 region is CASSRMMGGGVEQFF. The CDR3 DNA reads as TGTGCCAGCAGCCGAATGATGGGCGGGGGGGTCGAGCAGTTCTTC.

The V call is TRBV10-3, the J call TRBJ1-6; 11 bases map to TRBD1. The junction had 3 bases not matched to a gene; V was cut back by 6 bases and J by 5 bases. CDR3 length equals 15 residues. Germline V gene data show CDR1 as ENHRY and CDR2 as SYGVKD. Written as DNA, the CDR3 is TGTGCCATCAGCGGGACAGGGGGGAATAATTCACCCCTCCACTTT. This gives the protein CAISGTGGNNSPLHF.

The chain recombines TRBV23-1 with TRBJ2-5, with 8 positions matching TRBD1. Being an ORF, TRBV23-1 has a function that is uncertain. The V segment lost 4 bases and the J segment 1 base; nucleotides outside the gene matches: 8. CDR3 length equals 16 residues. The chain's CDR3 is CASSRPQQGVQETQYF. For the CDR3, the DNA is TGCGCCAGCAGTCGCCCTCAACAGGGGGTCCAAGAGACCCAGTACTTC.

J is TRBJ2-3 and V is TRBV9; D perhaps matches TRBD2 (6 bases). The germline V and J ends were trimmed by 0 bases and 4 bases, with 12 bases remaining between them. Germline CDR1 is SGDLS and CDR2 is YYNGEE. The CDR3 is made up of 15 amino acids. This chain's CDR3 is CASSVGVASADTQYF. Here the CDR3 DNA reads TGTGCCAGCAGCGTAGGTGTTGCTAGCGCAGATACGCAGTATTTT.

V and J are TRBV20-1 and TRBJ1-1; D remains ambiguous. CDR1 and CDR2 (germline): DFQATT, SNEGSKA (reference sequence). V lost 3 bases to trimming and J lost 1 base, with 12 bases between them. The CDR3 runs 14 residues. The CDR3 is CSASLRAGNTEAFF. In DNA, the CDR3 is TGCAGTGCTAGTCTGAGGGCGGGGAACACTGAAGCTTTCTTT.

The gene calls are TRBV3-1 (or the pseudogene TRBV3-2) and TRBJ1-2; the match to TRBD1 covers 9 bases. This CDR3 contains 15 residues. The junction had 9 bases not matched to a gene; V was cut back by 3 bases and J by 7 bases. From germline, CDR1 is LGHDT and CDR2 YNNKEL (reference sequence). DNA of the CDR3: TGTGCCAGCAGCCAGGCTACCGGGACAGGGTTTGGCTACACCTTC. Protein: CASSQATGTGFGYTF.

The chain has TRBV30 and TRBJ1-1; a weak D match, TRBD1 (6 bases). V lost 5 bases to trimming and J lost 7 bases, with 17 bases between them. The CDR3 extends over 13 amino acids. Looked up from germline, CDR1 is GTSNPN and CDR2 is SVGIG (reference sequence). Written as DNA, the CDR3 is TGTGCCTGGGTCGTCGGGGGGCGCGTTGAAGCTTTCTTT. It codes for CAWVVGGRVEAFF.

The genes are TRBV5-6 and TRBJ2-2, with D possibly matching TRBD2 (7 bases). Germline loops: CDR1 SGHDT, CDR2 YYEEEE. V dropped 6 bases and J dropped 8 bases, with 23 bases sitting between them. This CDR3 is 16 amino acids long. CDR3 in amino acids: CASTPNGGLLGGELFF. The CDR3 nucleotides are TGTGCCAGCACCCCGAACGGGGGGCTACTAGGGGGGGAGCTGTTTTTT.

CDR3 residues: CASRLAVTDTQYF. As DNA, the CDR3 is TGTGCCAGCAGACTAGCGGTTACAGATACGCAGTATTTT. The J gene is TRBJ2-3, the V gene TRBV3-1 (or the pseudogene TRBV3-2), with 8 bases matching TRBD2. V lost 6 bases, J lost 3 bases, and 2 bases stayed unmatched. The CDR3 extends over 13 amino acids. The germline CDR1 and CDR2 sequences are LGHDT and YNNKEL (reference sequence).

Details on this clone: The sample has other DNA sequences that encode this CDR3 too. J is TRBJ2-3 and V is TRBV5-1; D unresolved. In germline, CDR1 is SGHRS, CDR2 YFSETQ. Trimming cost V 2 bases and J 3 bases, with 7 bases left between them. The CDR3 has 13 amino acids. CDR3 region: CASSFSGTDTQYF. CDR3 nucleotides: TGCGCCAGCAGCTTTTCCGGGACAGATACGCAGTATTTT.

This chain links TRBV9 with TRBJ2-1, with 8 bases identical to TRBD2. The germline V gene has CDR1 SGDLS and CDR2 YYNGEE. V gave up 4 bases and J gave up 4 bases; unmatched junction bases: 7. The CDR3 totals 15 residues. The chain's CDR3 is CASSRGGGTYNEQFF. CDR3 sequence (DNA): TGTGCCAGCAGCCGAGGCGGGGGGACTTACAATGAGCAGTTCTTC.

The chain has TRBV7-2 and TRBJ2-3, with TRBD2 identical over 7 bases. CDR3 length equals 14 residues. CDR1 is SGHTA and CDR2 is FQGNSA in the germline V gene. J gave up 3 bases and V 5 bases, and 5 bases lay outside the gene matches. CDR3 DNA: TGTGCCAGCAGCGCCGGACTAGTTACAGATACGCAGTATTTT. Translating gives CASSAGLVTDTQYF.

V is TRBV28 and J is TRBJ1-5; D is unresolved. Germline CDR1 MDHEN, CDR2 SYDVKM. The germline V and J ends were trimmed by 4 bases and 7 bases, with 8 bases remaining between them. CDR3 length: 12 residues. The CDR3, as DNA: TGTGCCAGCAGTTCCCCGGGGCAGCCCCAGCATTTT. Translated: CASSSPGQPQHF. Complete variable domain (other parts from reference TRBV28 and TRBJ1-5): DVKVTQSSRYLVKRTGEKVFLECVQDMDHENMFWYRQDPGLGLRLIYFSYDVKMKEKGDIPEGYSVSREKKERFSLILESASTNQTSMYLCASSSPGQPQHFGDGTRLSIL.

This clone was detected only a few times. This chain connects TRBV11-2 to TRBJ1-2; possible D gene TRBD1, 6 bases. There are 15 residues in the CDR3. V was trimmed by 5 bases and J by 8 bases, leaving 21 bases between them. Germline V gene data show CDR1 as SGHAT and CDR2 as FQNNGV. The CDR3 DNA reads as TGTGCCAGCAGCCGATACCGGGACAAAGATGGGGGCTACACCTTC. Its translation: CASSRYRDKDGGYTF.

The chain uses TRBV9 and TRBJ2-3; D might be TRBD2 (6 bases). The V end was cut by 0 bases, the J end by 0 bases, with 8 bases between. CDR3 length: 15 amino acids. Germline V gene lookup returns CDR1 SGDLS and CDR2 YYNGEE. The CDR3 spells CASSVEDYSTDTQYF. CDR3 in DNA: TGTGCCAGCAGCGTAGAGGACTACAGCACAGATACGCAGTATTTT.

The chain links TRBV30 to TRBJ2-7, with 7 bases fitting TRBD2. Germline trimming cut 6 bases from V and 2 bases from J; bases unmatched to any gene: 7. Germline V gives CDR1 GTSNPN, CDR2 SVGIG (reference sequence). This CDR3 comprises 13 residues. This chain's CDR3 is CACAASGTYEQYF. The CDR3 DNA reads TGTGCCTGTGCGGCTAGCGGAACCTACGAGCAGTACTTC.

The V and J genes are TRBV9 and TRBJ2-3; TRBD1 matches at 8 bases. This CDR3 comprises 15 residues. The germline V gene has CDR1 SGDLS and CDR2 YYNGEE. Unmatched junction bases numbered 8, after V lost 4 bases and J lost 4 bases. The CDR3, as DNA: TGTGCCAGCAGCTCACGACAGGGACAGGCAGATACGCAGTATTTT. Protein sequence: CASSSRQGQADTQYF.

The V and J genes are TRBV4-1 and TRBJ1-5; perhaps TRBD1 as D (5 bases). V was clipped by 3 bases and J by 6 bases, with 12 bases between them. The CDR3 has 14 residues. CDR1 is MGHRA, CDR2 YSYEKL, per germline. The CDR3 reads CASSQVERGQPQHF. DNA for the CDR3: TGCGCCAGCAGCCAGGTAGAAAGGGGTCAGCCCCAGCATTTT.

The V and J genes are TRBV19 and TRBJ2-1; TRBD1 is a possible D gene (6 bases). The CDR3 runs 16 residues. Deletions cut 4 bases from V and 0 bases from J, with 13 bases between. Germline CDR1 LNHDA, CDR2 SQIVND (reference sequence). CDR3 loop: CASSTRTEDSYNEQFF. For the CDR3, the DNA is TGTGCCAGTAGTACCCGGACAGAGGACTCCTACAATGAGCAGTTCTTC.

The chain employs TRBV12-5 and TRBJ1-6; D is uncertain. Trimming took 3 bases from V and 9 from J, leaving 9 bases between them. The CDR3 contains 13 residues. Germline V CDR1 and CDR2: LGHNT, FRNRAP. The CDR3 protein is CASGLAPGSPLHF. The CDR3 nucleotides are TGTGCTAGTGGTTTAGCCCCGGGTTCACCCCTCCACTTT.

The chain joins TRBV10-3 to TRBJ1-3; 7 bases line up with TRBD1. This CDR3 is 13 amino acids long. CDR1 is ENHRY, CDR2 SYGVKD, per germline. J lost 7 bases, V lost 6 bases, and 6 bases had no gene match. The CDR3 DNA is TGTGCCATCAGGGAGGGGGCGACCAACACCATATATTTT. It translates to CAIREGATNTIYF.

The genes are TRBV20-1 and TRBJ1-3; D remains ambiguous. V gave up 3 bases and J gave up 4 bases, with 4 bases separating them. This CDR3 is built from 11 residues. The germline CDR1 and CDR2 sequences are DFQATT and SNEGSKA (reference sequence). This CDR3 reads CSARAGNTIYF. CDR3 nucleotide sequence: TGCAGTGCTAGGGCCGGAAACACCATATATTTT.

The CDR3: CASSANGGSRPQHF. The CDR3 nucleotides read TGTGCCAGCAGCGCCAACGGGGGGTCGCGGCCCCAGCATTTT. The chain is built from TRBV27 and TRBJ1-5, with D possibly TRBD1 on 5 matching bases. Germline V gives CDR1 MNHEY, CDR2 SMNVEV (reference sequence). The CDR3 is 14 residues long. V lost 6 bases and J lost 9, with 18 bases in between.

The chain combines TRBV27 with TRBJ2-2; D is possibly TRBD1 (6 bases). CDR3 length equals 15 residues. Germline lookup yields CDR1 MNHEY and CDR2 SMNVEV (reference sequence). Trimming shortened V by 4 bases and J by 4 bases, and 13 bases separated the two germline ends. The CDR3 DNA follows: TGTGCCAGCAGTTGGGACATCCCTAGCACCGGGGAGCTGTTTTTT. Amino acid sequence: CASSWDIPSTGELFF.